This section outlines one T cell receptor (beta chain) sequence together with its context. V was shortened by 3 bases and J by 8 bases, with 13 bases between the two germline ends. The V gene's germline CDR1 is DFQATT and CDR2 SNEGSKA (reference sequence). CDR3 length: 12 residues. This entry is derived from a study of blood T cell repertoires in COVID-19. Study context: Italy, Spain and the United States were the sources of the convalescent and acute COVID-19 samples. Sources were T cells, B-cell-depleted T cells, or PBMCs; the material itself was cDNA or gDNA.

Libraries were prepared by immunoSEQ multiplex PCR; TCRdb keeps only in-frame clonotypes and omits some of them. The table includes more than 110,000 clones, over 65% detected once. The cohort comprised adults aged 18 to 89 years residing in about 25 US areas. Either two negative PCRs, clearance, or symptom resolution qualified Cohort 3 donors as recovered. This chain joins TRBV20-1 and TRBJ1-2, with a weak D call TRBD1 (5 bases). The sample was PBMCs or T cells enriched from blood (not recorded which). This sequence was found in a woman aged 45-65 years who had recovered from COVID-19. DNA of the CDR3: TGCAGTGCTAGTTATGGACAACTGGGCTACACCTTC. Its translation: CSASYGQLGYTF.